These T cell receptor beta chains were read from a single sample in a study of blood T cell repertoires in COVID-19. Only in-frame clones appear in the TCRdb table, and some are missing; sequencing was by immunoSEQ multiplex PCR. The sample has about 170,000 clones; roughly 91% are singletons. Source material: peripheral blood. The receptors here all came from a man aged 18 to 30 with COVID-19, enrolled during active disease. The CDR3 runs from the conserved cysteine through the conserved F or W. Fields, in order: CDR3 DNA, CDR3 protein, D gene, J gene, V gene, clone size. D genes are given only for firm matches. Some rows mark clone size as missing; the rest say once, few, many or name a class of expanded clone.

TGTGCCAGCAGCCGACAGGGGGCGAGGACTGAAGCTTTCTTT | CASSRQGARTEAFF | TRBD1 | TRBJ1-1 | TRBV11-1 | NA
TGTGCCAGCAGCCCATACAGGGTGGGGGAGCTGTTTTTT | CASSPYRVGELFF | NA | TRBJ2-2 | TRBV7-9 | NA
TGCGCCAGCAGCCAAGGGGCGTCCTATGGCTACACCTTC | CASSQGASYGYTF | NA | TRBJ1-2 | TRBV4-1 | once
TGTGCCAGCAGCTTGACGGGACAGGGATCCGGGGGCTACACCTTC | CASSLTGQGSGGYTF | TRBD1 | TRBJ1-2 | TRBV5-4 | NA
TGTGCCAGCAGCGTAGGGGAGTTCACTGAAGCTTTCTTT | CASSVGEFTEAFF | NA | TRBJ1-1 | TRBV9 | NA
TGTGCCAGCAGTTACCAGGGGGCGAACACCTACGAGCAGTACTTC | CASSYQGANTYEQYF | TRBD1 | TRBJ2-7 | TRBV28 | NA
TGTGCCACCAGCGCCAGGGGGCCCGGTCCTATTGCAACTAATGAAAAACTGTTTTTT | CATSARGPGPIATNEKLFF | TRBD1 | TRBJ1-4 | TRBV15 | NA
TGTGCCAGCTGGGTGGGTGGTACGGAGAGGGGGTACCAAGAGACCCAGTACTTC | CASWVGGTERGYQETQYF | NA | TRBJ2-5 | TRBV11-3 | once
TGTGCCAGCAGCGTAGCTAGCGGACGGCGAACAAATGAGCAGTTCTTC | CASSVASGRRTNEQFF | TRBD2 | TRBJ2-1 | TRBV9 | NA
TGTGCCAGCAGCTTAAGGGGAATAGGCCTGGGAAACACCATATATTTT | CASSLRGIGLGNTIYF | NA | TRBJ1-3 | TRBV7-8 | NA
TGCAGCGTTGAGTCGGGCTACGAGCAGTACTTC | CSVESGYEQYF | NA | TRBJ2-7 | TRBV29-1 | NA
TGTGCCAGCAGCTTATCAGGGTACTTCGCCGCGAACACCGGGGAGCTGTTTTTT | CASSLSGYFAANTGELFF | NA | TRBJ2-2 | TRBV7-2 | NA
TGTGCCAGTAGTAGCGGGAGGGGGAATGAGCAGTTCTTC | CASSSGRGNEQFF | TRBD2 | TRBJ2-1 | TRBV19 | NA
TGTGCCAGCAGTTTACTAGCGACCTCCTACGAGCAGTACTTC | CASSLLATSYEQYF | TRBD2 | TRBJ2-7 | TRBV5-6 | NA
TGTGCCAGCAGCGCCCCGCATTACAGCTCCTACAATGAGCAGTTCTTC | CASSAPHYSSYNEQFF | NA | TRBJ2-1 | TRBV9 | once
TGTGCCACCAGTGACGCCCGGCGGGAGGTAACAGATACGCAGTATTTT | CATSDARREVTDTQYF | TRBD2 | TRBJ2-3 | TRBV24-1 | NA
TGTGCCAGCAGAGAGGCGGTTGAAACTAATGAAAAACTGTTTTTT | CASREAVETNEKLFF | NA | TRBJ1-4 | TRBV28 | NA
TGCGCCAGCAGCAGGGAGGGACAACCCTCCTACGAGCAGTACTTC | CASSREGQPSYEQYF | NA | TRBJ2-7 | TRBV5-1 | NA
TGTGCCAGCAGCCCCCCCCCGGGACAGGACTACGAGCAGTACTTC | CASSPPPGQDYEQYF | TRBD1 | TRBJ2-7 | TRBV28 | few
TGTGCCAGCAGTTATGGGGGGGCCTCCTACGAGCAGTACTTC | CASSYGGASYEQYF | NA | TRBJ2-7 | TRBV6-5 | few
TGTGCCAGCAGTGACCGGGACTCTAATGACAATGAGCAGTTCTTC | CASSDRDSNDNEQFF | NA | TRBJ2-1 | TRBV6-1 | NA
TGCGCCAGCAGCCAAGACCCGCTAGCGGCAGATACGCAGTATTTT | CASSQDPLAADTQYF | TRBD2 | TRBJ2-3 | TRBV4-3 | NA
TGTGCCAGCAGTGAAAAATGGAGCAGCTCCTATAATTCACCCCTCCACTTT | CASSEKWSSSYNSPLHF | NA | TRBJ1-6 | TRBV2 | once